This T cell receptor (beta chain) was recovered during a study of T-cell memory formation after mild COVID-19. Overall study context: The two donors had largely donor-specific TCR clusters. Findings of the study overall: Contracting CD4+ clones were located mainly in CM and EM, and CD8+ clones in EMRA. Pre-infection memory already had some responding clones, implying cross-reactive memory joined.

In the case of this clonotype: Its target is not known.

The J segment lost 6 bases and the V segment lost 4 bases, leaving 12 bases of the junction unmatched. The germline V gene encodes CDR1 SQVTM and CDR2 ANQGSEA. The CDR3 contains 14 residues. Constant-segment primers served in 5'RACE that generated TCR alpha and TCR beta cDNA libraries bearing sample barcodes and UMIs. TCRdb fed the 5' RACE reads into MiXCR, producing one record per CDR3 protein. The sample includes about 560,000 distinct CDR3 sequences, more than 15% of them seen just once. The material sequenced was PBMCs or a T cell subset sorted from them (not recorded which). The TCR comes from an adult woman who had mild COVID-19 (a few samples of this study predate the infection). Cell type and time point are not known. The chain has TRBV29-1 and TRBJ2-7; TRBD2 matches at 7 bases. The CDR3 spells CSVGGGGRLGEQYF. CDR3 in DNA: TGCAGCGTTGGTGGAGGCGGGAGACTGGGCGAGCAGTACTTC.